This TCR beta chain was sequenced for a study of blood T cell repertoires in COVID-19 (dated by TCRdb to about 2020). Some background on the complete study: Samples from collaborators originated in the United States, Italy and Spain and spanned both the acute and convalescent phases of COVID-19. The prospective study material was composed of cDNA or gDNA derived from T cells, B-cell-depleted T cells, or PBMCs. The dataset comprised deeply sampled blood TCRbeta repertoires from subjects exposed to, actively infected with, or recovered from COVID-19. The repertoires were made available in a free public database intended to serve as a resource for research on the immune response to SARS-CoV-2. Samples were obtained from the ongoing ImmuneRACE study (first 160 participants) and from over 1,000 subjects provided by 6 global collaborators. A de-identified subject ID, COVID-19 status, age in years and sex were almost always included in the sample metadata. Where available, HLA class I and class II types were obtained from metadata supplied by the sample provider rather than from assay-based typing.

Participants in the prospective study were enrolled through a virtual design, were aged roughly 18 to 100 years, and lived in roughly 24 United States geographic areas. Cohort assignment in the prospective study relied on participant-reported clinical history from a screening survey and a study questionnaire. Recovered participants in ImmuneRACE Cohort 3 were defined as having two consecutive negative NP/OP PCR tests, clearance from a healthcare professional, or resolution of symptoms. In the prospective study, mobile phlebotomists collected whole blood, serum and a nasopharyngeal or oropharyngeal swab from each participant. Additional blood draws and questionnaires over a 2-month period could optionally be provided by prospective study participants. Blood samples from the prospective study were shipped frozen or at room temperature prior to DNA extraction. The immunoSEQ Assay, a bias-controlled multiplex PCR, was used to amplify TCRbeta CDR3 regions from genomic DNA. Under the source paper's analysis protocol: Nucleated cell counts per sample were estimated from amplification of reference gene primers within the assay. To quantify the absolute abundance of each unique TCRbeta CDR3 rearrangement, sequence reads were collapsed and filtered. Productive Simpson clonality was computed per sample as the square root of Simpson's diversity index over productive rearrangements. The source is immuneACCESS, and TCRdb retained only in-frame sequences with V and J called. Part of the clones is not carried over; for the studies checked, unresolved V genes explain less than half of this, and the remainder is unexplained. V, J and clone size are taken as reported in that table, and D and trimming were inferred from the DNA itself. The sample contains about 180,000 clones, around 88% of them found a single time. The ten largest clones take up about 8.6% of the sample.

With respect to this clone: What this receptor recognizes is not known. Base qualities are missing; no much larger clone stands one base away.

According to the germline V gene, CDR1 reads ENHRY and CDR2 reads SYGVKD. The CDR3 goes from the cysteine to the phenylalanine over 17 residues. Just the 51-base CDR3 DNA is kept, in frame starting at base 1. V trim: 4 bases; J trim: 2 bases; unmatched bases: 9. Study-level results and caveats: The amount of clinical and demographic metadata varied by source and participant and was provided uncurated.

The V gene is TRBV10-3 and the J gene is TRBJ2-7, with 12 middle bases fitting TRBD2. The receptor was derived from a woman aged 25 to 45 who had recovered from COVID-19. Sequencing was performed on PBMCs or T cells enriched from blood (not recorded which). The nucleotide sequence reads TGTGCCATCAGTGGGACTAGCGGGAAGTTCGCGACCTACGAGCAGTACTTC. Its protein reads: CAISGTSGKFATYEQYF.